This section outlines one T cell receptor (beta chain) sequence together with its context. Its antigen is unidentified. The entry originates in a study of CD8 T cells in ankylosing spondylitis. Whole-study findings and limits: Matched synovial fluid from ankylosing spondylitis patients was reported to be enriched for disease-linked clones. Disease-linked clones bore a CD8+ phenotype, appearing relatively rarely in peripheral blood.

TCRdb re-called the 5' RACE reads with MiXCR, one entry per CDR3 protein. The table lists about 160,000 distinct CDR3 sequences, approximately 20% of them singletons. This CDR3 spans 14 amino acids. Per germline, CDR1 MGHDK and CDR2 SYGVNS. V lost 3 bases and J 9 bases, leaving 12 bases between the germline ends. The genes are TRBV25-1 and TRBJ1-6, with D perhaps TRBD1 (5 bases). This TCR was recovered from a male donor with ankylosing spondylitis or in good health (not recorded which). Sample: blood, either unsorted or a sorted T cell fraction (not recorded which). The CDR3 reads CASSDGGAGSPLHF. CDR3 in DNA: TGTGCCAGCAGTGACGGTGGGGCCGGTTCACCCCTCCACTTT.